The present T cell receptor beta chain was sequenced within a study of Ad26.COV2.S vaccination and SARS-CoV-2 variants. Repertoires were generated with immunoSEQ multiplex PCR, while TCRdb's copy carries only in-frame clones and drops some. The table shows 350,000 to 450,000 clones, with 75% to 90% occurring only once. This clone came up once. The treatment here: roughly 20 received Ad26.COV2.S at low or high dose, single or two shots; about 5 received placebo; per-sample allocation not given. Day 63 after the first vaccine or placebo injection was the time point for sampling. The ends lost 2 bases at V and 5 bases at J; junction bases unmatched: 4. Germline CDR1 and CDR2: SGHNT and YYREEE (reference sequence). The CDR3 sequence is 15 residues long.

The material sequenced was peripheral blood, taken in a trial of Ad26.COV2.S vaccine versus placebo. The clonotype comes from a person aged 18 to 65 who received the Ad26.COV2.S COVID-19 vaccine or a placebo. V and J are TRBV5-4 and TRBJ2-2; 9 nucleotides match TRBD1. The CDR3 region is CASSLQGALTGELFF. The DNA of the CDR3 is TGTGCCAGCAGCTTACAGGGGGCTTTAACCGGGGAGCTGTTTTTT.